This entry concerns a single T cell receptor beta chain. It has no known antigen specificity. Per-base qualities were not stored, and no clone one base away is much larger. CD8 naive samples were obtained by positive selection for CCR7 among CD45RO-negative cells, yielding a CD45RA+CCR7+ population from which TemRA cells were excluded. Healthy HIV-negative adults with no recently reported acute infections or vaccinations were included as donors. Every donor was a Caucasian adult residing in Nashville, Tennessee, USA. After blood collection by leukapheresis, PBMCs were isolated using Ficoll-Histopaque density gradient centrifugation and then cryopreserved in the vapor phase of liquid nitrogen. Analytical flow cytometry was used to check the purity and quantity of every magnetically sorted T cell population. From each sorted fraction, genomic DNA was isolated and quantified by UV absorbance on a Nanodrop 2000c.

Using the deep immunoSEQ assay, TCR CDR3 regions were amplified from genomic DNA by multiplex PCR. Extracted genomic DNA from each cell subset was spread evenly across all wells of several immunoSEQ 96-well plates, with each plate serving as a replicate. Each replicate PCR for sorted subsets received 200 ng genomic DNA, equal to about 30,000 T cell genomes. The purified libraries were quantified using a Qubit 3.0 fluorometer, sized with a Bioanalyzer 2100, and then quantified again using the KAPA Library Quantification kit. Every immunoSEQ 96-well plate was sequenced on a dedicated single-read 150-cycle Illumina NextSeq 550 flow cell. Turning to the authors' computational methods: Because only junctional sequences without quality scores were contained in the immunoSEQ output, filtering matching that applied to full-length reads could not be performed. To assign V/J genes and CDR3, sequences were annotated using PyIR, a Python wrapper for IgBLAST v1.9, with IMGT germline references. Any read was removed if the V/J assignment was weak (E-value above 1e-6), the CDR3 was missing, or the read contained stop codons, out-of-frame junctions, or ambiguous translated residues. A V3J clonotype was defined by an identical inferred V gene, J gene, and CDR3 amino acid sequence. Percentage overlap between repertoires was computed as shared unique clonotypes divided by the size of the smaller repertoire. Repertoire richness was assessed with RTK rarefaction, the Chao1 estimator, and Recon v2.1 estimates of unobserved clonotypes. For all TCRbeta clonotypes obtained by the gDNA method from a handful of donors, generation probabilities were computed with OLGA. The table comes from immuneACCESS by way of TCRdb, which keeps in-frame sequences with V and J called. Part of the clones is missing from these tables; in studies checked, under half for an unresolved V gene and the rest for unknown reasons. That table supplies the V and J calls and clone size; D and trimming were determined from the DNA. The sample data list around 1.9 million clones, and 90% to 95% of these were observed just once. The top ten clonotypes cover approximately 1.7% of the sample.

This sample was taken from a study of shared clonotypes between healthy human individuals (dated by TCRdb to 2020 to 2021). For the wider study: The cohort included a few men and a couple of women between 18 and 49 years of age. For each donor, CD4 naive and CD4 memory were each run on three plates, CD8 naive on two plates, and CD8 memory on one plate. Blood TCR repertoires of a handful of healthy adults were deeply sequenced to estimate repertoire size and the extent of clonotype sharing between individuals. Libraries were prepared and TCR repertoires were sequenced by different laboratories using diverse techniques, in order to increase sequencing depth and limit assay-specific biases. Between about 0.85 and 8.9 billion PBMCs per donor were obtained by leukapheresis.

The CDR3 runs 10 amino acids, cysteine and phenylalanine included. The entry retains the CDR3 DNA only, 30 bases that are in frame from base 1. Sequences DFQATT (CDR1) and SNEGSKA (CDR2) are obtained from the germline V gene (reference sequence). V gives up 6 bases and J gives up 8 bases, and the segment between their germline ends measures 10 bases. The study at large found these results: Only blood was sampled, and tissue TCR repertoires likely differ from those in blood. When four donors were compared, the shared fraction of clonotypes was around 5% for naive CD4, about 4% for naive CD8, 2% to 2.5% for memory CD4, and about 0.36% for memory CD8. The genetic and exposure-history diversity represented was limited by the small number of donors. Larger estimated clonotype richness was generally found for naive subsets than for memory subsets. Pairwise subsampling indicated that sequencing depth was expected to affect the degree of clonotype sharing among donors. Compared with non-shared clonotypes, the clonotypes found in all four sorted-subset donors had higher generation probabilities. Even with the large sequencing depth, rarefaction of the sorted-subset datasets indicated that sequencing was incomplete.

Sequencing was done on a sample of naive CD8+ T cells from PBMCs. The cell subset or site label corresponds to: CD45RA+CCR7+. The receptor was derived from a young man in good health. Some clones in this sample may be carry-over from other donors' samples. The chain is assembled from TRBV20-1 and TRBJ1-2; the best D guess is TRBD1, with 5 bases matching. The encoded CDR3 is CSASRGGYTF. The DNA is TGCAGTGCAAGTAGGGGAGGCTACACCTTC.